This T cell receptor (beta chain) derives from a study of Ad26.COV2.S vaccination and SARS-CoV-2 variants. Study summary: Donor was one of the participants in the Ad26.COV2.S arm of the COV1001 trial.

Treatment here: 15 to 20 received Ad26.COV2.S at low or high dose, single or two shots; roughly five received placebo; per-sample allocation not given. Sample collection was performed on day 63 after the first vaccine or placebo injection. SARS-CoV-2 spike from the Wuhan strain was encoded by the vaccine, an Ad26 vector. General study results and limits: Spike-specific TCR breadth in vaccine recipients exceeded that seen in placebo recipients.

As for this clone: The antigen remains unidentified.

Only in-frame clones appear in the TCRdb table, and some are missing; sequencing was by immunoSEQ multiplex PCR. The sample has fewer than 400,000 clones; 89% are singletons. Germline V gives CDR1 SGHKS, CDR2 YYEKEE (reference sequence). J was trimmed by 8 bases and V by 6 bases; bases with no gene match: 14. This CDR3 has 15 amino acids. The source was peripheral blood, collected in a trial of Ad26.COV2.S vaccine versus placebo. This clonotype was obtained from a person aged 18 to 59 who received the Ad26.COV2.S COVID-19 vaccine or a placebo. The V call is TRBV5-5, the J call TRBJ2-4, with 7 bases matching TRBD1. For the CDR3, the DNA is TGTGCCAGCAAGACCGGGACAGTAAAGACGGACATTCAGTACTTC. This encodes CASKTGTVKTDIQYF.